Below are 27 T cell receptor beta chains sequenced from a single sample in a study of identical twins. TCRdb reprocessed the 5' RACE reads with MiXCR, giving one entry per CDR3 protein. The table lists 200,000 to 300,000 distinct CDR3 sequences, around 6.6% of them singletons, with approximately 3.7% in the top ten. In addition, the sample was reused for a study of yellow fever vaccine responses in identical twins.

Sequencing input: memory (CD45RO+) T cells sorted from blood. These receptors all come from a woman aged 18-29 years in good health.

The chain links TRBV3-1 to TRBJ2-2; the match to TRBD1 covers 9 bases. Trimming cost V 11 bases and J 8 bases; bases outside gene matches: 15. Germline CDR1 is LGHDT and CDR2 is YNNKEL (reference sequence). The CDR3 totals 15 residues. CDR3 DNA sequence: TGTGCCTGCACCCTCGGACAGGGGAGTTGGGGGGAGCTGTTTTTT. Its protein product is CACTLGQGSWGELFF.

This clonotype turned up a few times. V usage is TRBV20-1 and J usage is TRBJ2-1; 11 bases map to TRBD2. The CDR3 consists of 13 residues. The V gene's germline CDR1 is DFQATT and CDR2 SNEGSKA (reference sequence). CDR3 DNA: TGCAGCTTTTGTCCTAGCGGGAGGAATGAGCAGTTCTTC. Translated: CSFCPSGRNEQFF.

This clonotype has ten or more counts. The chain has TRBV2 and TRBJ1-1, with D unclear. V shed 4 bases and J shed 1 base, with 4 bases lying between them. Germline V gene lookup returns CDR1 SNHLY and CDR2 FYNNEI. This CDR3 comprises 12 residues. CDR3 coding DNA: TGTGCCAGCAGTGGCGCGAACACTGAAGCTTTCTTT. It encodes CASSGANTEAFF.

This clonotype was recorded at least ten times. The rearrangement uses TRBV12-3 or TRBV12-4 and TRBJ2-1; D might be TRBD1 (6 bases). The CDR3 contains 15 residues. V was shortened by 7 bases and J by 2 bases, with 15 bases between the two germline ends. DNA of the CDR3: TGTGCCAGCACCAGGTCGGGACAACCCTACAATGAGCAGTTCTTC. Its protein is CASTRSGQPYNEQFF.

This clonotype has just a few counts. This chain uses TRBV9 with TRBJ2-7; TRBD2 might be the D (5 bases). The CDR3 is 12 residues long. From germline, CDR1 is SGDLS and CDR2 YYNGEE. Trimming left V 3 bases short and J 7 bases short, with 11 bases between. For the CDR3, the DNA is TGTGCCAGCAGCGCTATTCGGGGAGAGCAGTACTTC. Translated: CASSAIRGEQYF.

The genes are TRBV28 and TRBJ2-5, with 8 bases lining up with TRBD1. Germline values: CDR1 MDHEN, CDR2 SYDVKM. The CDR3 is 15 residues long. Trimming took 2 bases from V and 5 from J; bases not matched to a gene: 7. This CDR3 is CASSLGRTGLETQYF. In DNA, the CDR3 is TGTGCCAGCAGTTTAGGTCGGACAGGGTTGGAGACCCAGTACTTC. The full variable domain, completed using reference TRBV28 and TRBJ2-5, is DVKVTQSSRYLVKRTGEKVFLECVQDMDHENMFWYRQDPGLGLRLIYFSYDVKMKEKGDIPEGYSVSREKKERFSLILESASTNQTSMYLCASSLGRTGLETQYFGPGTRLLVL.

The chain combines TRBV19 with TRBJ2-1; D call uncertain. This CDR3 has 15 amino acids. Trimming left V 7 bases short and J 5 bases short, with 18 bases between. Germline values: CDR1 LNHDA, CDR2 SQIVND (reference sequence). The CDR3 region is CASMERLSPNNEQFF. CDR3 DNA: TGTGCCAGTATGGAGCGTCTGTCGCCGAACAATGAGCAGTTCTTC.

This clonotype showed up just a few times. The chain carries TRBV12-3 or TRBV12-4 and TRBJ2-1, with TRBD1 identical over 8 bases. The CDR3 contains 12 residues. Trimming cost V 7 bases and J 8 bases; bases outside gene matches: 4. CDR3 nucleotides: TGTGCCAGCACCGACAGGGGCCATGAGCAGTTCTTC. This gives the protein CASTDRGHEQFF.

The rearrangement links TRBV7-2 to TRBJ2-2; D is undetermined. CDR1 is SGHTA and CDR2 is FQGNSA in the germline V gene. The CDR3 is 14 amino acids. The ends were cut back, 2 bases at V and 3 bases at J, with 7 bases in the middle. DNA of the CDR3: TGTGCCAGCAGCTTACGGGCCTACACCGGGGAGCTGTTTTTT. The encoded protein is CASSLRAYTGELFF.

This clonotype has only a few counts. The V call is TRBV19, the J call TRBJ1-5; no reliable D call. From germline, CDR1 is LNHDA and CDR2 SQIVND (reference sequence). CDR3 length: 14 amino acids. Trimming pared 7 bases from V and 4 bases from J, leaving 14 bases between. CDR3 bases: TGTGCCAGTAATGCCGAGAGCGGTAATCAGCCCCAGCATTTT. This sequence encodes CASNAESGNQPQHF.

This clonotype was found a few times. The rearrangement uses TRBV5-1 and TRBJ2-7; D perhaps matches TRBD1 (6 bases). Germline loops: CDR1 SGHRS, CDR2 YFSETQ. This CDR3 has 11 amino acids. V was cut by 5 bases and J by 8 bases, with 11 bases left in between. The CDR3 spells CASSLGQKQYF. CDR3 DNA: TGCGCCAGCAGTCTTGGACAGAAGCAGTACTTC.

This clonotype appeared a few times. The genes are TRBV4-2 and TRBJ2-7; 11 bases align to TRBD2. The CDR3 extends over 15 amino acids. The V segment lost 1 base and the J segment 5 bases; nucleotides outside the gene matches: 4. In germline, CDR1 is LGHNA, CDR2 YNFKEQ. The chain's CDR3 is CASSQAGTSGHEQYF. DNA for the CDR3: TGTGCCAGCAGCCAAGCCGGGACTAGCGGACACGAGCAGTACTTC.

The chain has TRBV6-1 and TRBJ2-5; 10 nucleotides agree with TRBD2. The ends lost 6 bases at V and 6 bases at J; junction bases unmatched: 7. Germline loops: CDR1 MNHNS, CDR2 SASEGT. The CDR3 is 14 residues long. This chain's CDR3 is CASSPGLAEKTQYF. DNA for the CDR3: TGTGCCAGCAGCCCCGGACTAGCGGAAAAGACCCAGTACTTC.

This clonotype came up many times. The J gene is TRBJ2-3, the V gene TRBV10-3, with 7 bases that match TRBD1. CDR1 is ENHRY, CDR2 SYGVKD, per germline. This CDR3 contains 14 residues. V was clipped by 6 bases and J by 2 bases; unmatched bases: 5. The CDR3 DNA follows: TGTGCCATCAGAGACAGGGCAATCACAGATACGCAGTATTTT. Its translation: CAIRDRAITDTQYF.

This clonotype was detected only a few times. V gene TRBV4-2 combines with J gene TRBJ2-5; tentatively, D is TRBD2 (6 bases). Germline loops: CDR1 LGHNA, CDR2 YNFKEQ. V lost 1 base to trimming and J lost 4 bases, with 7 bases between them. The CDR3 extends over 13 amino acids. Here the CDR3 reads CASSQVEGETQYF. CDR3 bases: TGTGCCAGCAGCCAAGTGGAGGGAGAGACCCAGTACTTC.

This clonotype appeared many times. This sequence joins TRBV9 and TRBJ2-7; D is perhaps TRBD2 (6 bases). CDR3 length equals 15 residues. Between the trimmed V and J ends, which lost 0 bases and 7 bases, there was a span of 17 bases. CDR1 SGDLS and CDR2 YYNGEE come from the germline V gene. This CDR3 reads CASSVDQERAGEQYF. CDR3 DNA sequence: TGTGCCAGCAGCGTAGATCAGGAACGGGCGGGGGAGCAGTACTTC.

Many counts were recorded for this clonotype. V gene TRBV5-1 combines with J gene TRBJ2-3, with TRBD1 matching over 7 bases. CDR1 is SGHRS, CDR2 YFSETQ, per germline. V lost 0 bases and J lost 0; bases outside the gene matches: 1. The CDR3 is 15 amino acids. CDR3 in DNA: TGCGCCAGCAGCTTGGTGGGACAGAGCACAGATACGCAGTATTTT. Its translation is CASSLVGQSTDTQYF.

This clonotype was seen ten or more times. The rearrangement joins TRBV28 to TRBJ1-2; perhaps TRBD1 as D (6 bases). The germline V gene encodes CDR1 MDHEN and CDR2 SYDVKM. This CDR3 region has 14 residues. The V and J ends lost 5 bases and 2 bases respectively, with 12 bases between them. The CDR3 DNA sequence: TGTGCCAGCAGTCCCCACCAGGGGAACTATGGCTACACCTTC. Translated, it gives CASSPHQGNYGYTF.

This clonotype was seen many times. The chain joins TRBV11-3 to TRBJ2-3; unclear D gene. Looked up from germline, CDR1 is SGHNT and CDR2 is YENEEA. V lost 4 bases to trimming and J lost 6 bases, with 8 bases between them. The CDR3 contains 12 residues. CDR3 sequence (DNA): TGTGCCAGCAGCTCCCAATATGATACGCAGTATTTT. The encoded protein is CASSSQYDTQYF. Using reference TRBV11-3 and TRBJ2-3 for the parts outside the CDR3, the full variable domain is EAGVVQSPRYKIIEKKQPVAFWCNPISGHNTLYWYLQNLGQGPELLIRYENEEAVDDSQLPKDRFSAERLKGVDSTLKIQPAELGDSAVYLCASSSQYDTQYFGPGTRLTVL.

In this sample, this clonotype turned up a few times. The genes are TRBV6-1 and TRBJ2-2, with TRBD2 identical over 15 bases. The CDR3 runs 17 residues. V gave up 6 bases and J gave up 4 bases; unmatched junction bases: 6. CDR1 MNHNS and CDR2 SASEGT come from the germline V gene. The CDR3 nucleotides are TGTGCCAGCAGAGGGACTAGCGGGGGGCGGGGCACCGGGGAGCTGTTTTTT. Its protein is CASRGTSGGRGTGELFF.

V gene TRBV3-1 combines with J gene TRBJ2-1; 11 bases agree with TRBD2. V shed 0 bases and J 1 base; nucleotides not matched to a gene: 8. Germline assignment: CDR1 LGHDT and CDR2 YNNKEL (reference sequence). The CDR3 consists of 19 residues. CDR3 nucleotides: TGTGCCAGCAGCCAAGAAATCCTAGCGGGGGGCCGATCCTACAATGAGCAGTTCTTC. It translates to CASSQEILAGGRSYNEQFF.

This clonotype was detected many times. The genes are TRBV5-6 and TRBJ2-1; 11 bases align to TRBD2. The CDR3 is 16 amino acids. Trimming removed 4 bases from V and 8 bases from J; junction bases left unmatched: 11. Germline V gene data show CDR1 as SGHDT and CDR2 as YYEEEE. The CDR3 DNA sequence: TGTGCCAGCAGCGAGAGACTAGCGGGGAGCAGCGATGAGCAGTTCTTC. Protein product: CASSERLAGSSDEQFF.

This clonotype showed up just once. The chain uses TRBV11-3 and TRBJ2-5; D is unclear. Trimming shortened V by 4 bases and J by 1 base, and 10 bases separated the two germline ends. This CDR3 has 14 amino acids. Germline values: CDR1 SGHNT, CDR2 YENEEA. DNA for the CDR3: TGTGCCAGCAGCTCCACAGCAGTCCAAGAGACCCAGTACTTC. Amino acids: CASSSTAVQETQYF.

The genes are TRBV28 and TRBJ2-1; maybe TRBD1 (6 bases). The CDR3 loop spans 15 amino acids. CDR1 and CDR2 (germline): MDHEN, SYDVKM. Trimming cost V 3 bases and J 3 bases, with 12 bases left between them. CDR3 in amino acids: CASSFFTGNYNEQFF. The CDR3, as DNA: TGTGCCAGCAGTTTTTTCACAGGGAACTACAATGAGCAGTTCTTC. Full variable domain (outside the CDR3, taken from reference TRBV28 and TRBJ2-1): DVKVTQSSRYLVKRTGEKVFLECVQDMDHENMFWYRQDPGLGLRLIYFSYDVKMKEKGDIPEGYSVSREKKERFSLILESASTNQTSMYLCASSFFTGNYNEQFFGPGTRLTVL.

The chain is built from TRBV27 and TRBJ2-3; D assignment may be TRBD1 or TRBD2 (5 bases each). Per germline, CDR1 MNHEY and CDR2 SMNVEV (reference sequence). This CDR3 has 15 amino acids. V gave up 7 bases and J gave up 3 bases, with 17 bases separating them. CDR3 residues: CASNRQGPGTDTQYF. CDR3 DNA: TGTGCCAGCAACCGTCAGGGCCCGGGGACAGATACGCAGTATTTT.

This clonotype was seen repeatedly, ten times or more. V is TRBV20-1 and J is TRBJ1-2; a weak D match, TRBD1 (5 bases). This CDR3 is 12 amino acids long. Trimming shortened V by 2 bases and J by 8 bases, and 12 bases separated the two germline ends. The germline gives CDR1 DFQATT, CDR2 SNEGSKA (reference sequence). The CDR3 loop is CSARSQESGYTF. CDR3 coding DNA: TGCAGTGCTAGATCACAGGAGAGCGGCTACACCTTC.

The chain recombines TRBV15 with TRBJ2-1, with 12 bases identical to TRBD2. This CDR3 is built from 16 residues. CDR1 and CDR2 from the germline V gene are LNHNV and YYDKDF (reference sequence). The ends lost 2 bases at V and 8 bases at J; junction bases unmatched: 7. CDR3 in DNA: TGTGCCACCAGCAGAATTACTAGCGGGAGGTTATATGAGCAGTTCTTC. Residues: CATSRITSGRLYEQFF.